This entry describes one TCR beta chain. Its specificity is not known. The sample originates from a study of CD8 T cells in Susac syndrome. The study's findings and limits: By the study's own acknowledgment, its TCR sequencing and HLA analysis included relatively few individuals.

The authors reverse transcribed roughly 0.5 to 1 ug RNA with random hexamers. Amplification of TCR beta CDR3 was carried out by immunoSEQ multiplex PCR, which covered 54 Vbeta and 13 Jbeta segments. TCRdb reanalysed the immunoSEQ multiplex PCR reads using MiXCR and keeps one entry per CDR3 protein. The profile shows 300,000 or so distinct CDR3 sequences, around 92% of them singletons. This CDR3 is built from 12 residues. Germline V gene lookup returns CDR1 KGHDR and CDR2 SFDVKD. V lost 4 bases and J 4 bases, leaving 4 bases between the germline ends. Source material: CD4+ T cells from PBMCs. This chain uses TRBV24-1 with TRBJ1-5; D is ambiguous. The TCR comes from a human donor with multiple sclerosis. In DNA, the CDR3 is TGTGCCACCAGTGACACAAATCAGCCCCAGCATTTT. Its translation: CATSDTNQPQHF.